This T cell receptor (beta chain) was captured by sequencing in a study of shared clonotypes between healthy human individuals. This CDR3 has 14 residues. Trimming removed 6 bases at V and 7 bases at J, with 13 bases between. Germline-derived CDR1 and CDR2 are LGHNA and YNFKEQ. Whole-study findings and limits: In general, naive subsets displayed greater estimated richness than memory subsets did.

As for this clone: Its antigen remains unidentified.

The method was immunoSEQ multiplex PCR; TCRdb's version includes in-frame clones alone and lacks a portion of them. The sample consists of about 100,000 clones, roughly 70% of them appearing once. What was sequenced was memory CD8+ T cells sorted from blood. The subset here: CD45RO+ cells pooled with CCR7-negative TemRA cells. V is TRBV4-2 and J is TRBJ1-6; D is possibly TRBD1 (5 bases). This clonotype was sampled from a woman aged 25 to 45 in good health. In DNA, the CDR3 is TGTGCCAGCAGTAATGGCGGGACCAATTCACCCCTCCACTTT. Protein sequence: CASSNGGTNSPLHF.